Listed below are T cell receptor beta chains from one sample, sequenced in a study of response to subunit inactivated influenza vaccine. TCRdb reanalysed the RT-PCR reads using MiXCR and keeps one entry per CDR3 protein. The data show about 700,000 distinct CDR3 sequences, approximately 15% seen once. The sequencing here drew on PBMCs from blood, taken approximately 15 days before vaccination. The receptor set was obtained from a man between 50 and 59 years old who received an inactivated influenza vaccine. Both conserved end residues are part of each CDR3. A D gene is named only where the DNA matches it firmly. Rows may omit the clone size; those that give it use once, few, many or a size class.

d_gene	j_gene	v_gene	abundance	CDR3aa	CDR3nt
-	TRBJ2-1	TRBV5-1	few	CASSLDLSYNEQFF	TGCGCCAGCAGCTTGGATCTTAGCTACAATGAGCAGTTCTTC
-	TRBJ2-1	TRBV7-8	many	CASSLWAGDVEQFF	TGTGCCAGCAGCTTATGGGCAGGGGACGTTGAGCAGTTCTTC
TRBD1	TRBJ2-7	TRBV9	few	CASSGTGRSEQYF	TGTGCCAGCAGCGGGACAGGGAGGAGCGAGCAGTACTTC
TRBD1	TRBJ2-7	TRBV7-6	few	CASSPGTASTYEQYF	TGTGCCAGCAGCCCAGGGACAGCTTCAACCTACGAGCAGTACTTC
-	TRBJ2-5	TRBV2	many	CASLPPGGLAETQYF	TGTGCCAGCCTCCCTCCTGGGGGGTTGGCGGAGACCCAGTACTTC
-	TRBJ2-2	TRBV25-1	-	CASSELQATGELFF	TGTGCCAGCAGTGAACTCCAGGCCACCGGGGAGCTGTTTTTT
TRBD2	TRBJ2-1	TRBV10-3	-	CAMSRTSSYNEQFF	TGTGCCATGAGTCGGACTAGCTCCTACAATGAGCAGTTCTTC
-	TRBJ2-3	TRBV11-2	few	CASSLGPSGTDTQYF	TGTGCCAGCAGCTTAGGGCCTAGCGGCACAGATACGCAGTATTTT
TRBD1	TRBJ2-5	TRBV5-1	few	CASSLQGREGETQYF	TGCGCCAGCAGCTTACAGGGGCGTGAGGGGGAGACCCAGTACTTC
TRBD2	TRBJ2-3	TRBV9	-	CASSVAGGRQITDTQYF	TGTGCCAGCAGCGTAGCGGGCGGGAGGCAGATCACAGATACGCAGTATTTT
TRBD2	TRBJ2-3	TRBV10-3	few	CAISQTSGGVTGGTDTQYF	TGTGCCATCAGTCAGACTAGCGGGGGGGTTACTGGAGGCACAGATACGCAGTATTTT
-	TRBJ2-7	TRBV10-3	-	CAISGDLRYIEQYF	TGTGCCATCAGTGGGGACCTCCGCTACATTGAGCAGTACTTC
-	TRBJ2-5	TRBV21-1	-	CASSKTRIPPRVETQYF	TGTGCCAGCAGCAAAACCCGCATCCCCCCCAGGGTGGAGACCCAGTACTTC
-	TRBJ2-7	TRBV4-1	many	CASSIVWLDASSYEQYF	TGCGCCAGCAGCATCGTTTGGTTGGACGCTAGCTCCTACGAGCAGTACTTC
TRBD1	TRBJ1-4	TRBV15	few	CATSRQGVGEKLFF	TGTGCCACCAGCAGACAGGGGGTGGGGGAAAAACTGTTTTTT
-	TRBJ2-7	TRBV5-6	-	CAISRDLTYGQYF	TGTGCCATCAGCCGGGACCTCACCTACGGGCAGTACTTC
TRBD2	TRBJ2-1	TRBV6-2/TRBV6-3	-	CASSYGGREYNEQFF	TGTGCCAGCAGTTATGGCGGGAGAGAGTACAATGAGCAGTTCTTC
TRBD2	TRBJ2-3	TRBV28	few	CASPPPSGAPDTQYF	TGTGCCAGCCCACCACCTAGCGGGGCCCCAGATACGCAGTATTTT
-	TRBJ2-3	TRBV5-1	-	CASSLVAGRTDTQYF	TGCGCCAGCAGCTTGGTTGCGGGCCGCACAGATACGCAGTATTTT
TRBD1	TRBJ1-5	TRBV3-1	-	CASSQWTGTDQPQHF	TGTGCCAGCAGCCAATGGACAGGGACTGATCAGCCCCAGCATTTT
TRBD2	TRBJ2-2	TRBV5-1	few	CASSVGGSETGELFF	TGCGCCAGCAGCGTCGGCGGGAGTGAGACCGGGGAGCTGTTTTTT